Reported below is one T cell receptor (beta chain). The data originate from a study of T cell clonotyping in hematopoietic cell transplantation. Profiling relied on immunoSEQ multiplex PCR, and the TCRdb table lists in-frame clones only, not all of them. Among roughly 11,000 clones listed, approximately 92% were seen once. The CDR3 is 12 amino acids. V dropped 9 bases and J dropped 2 bases, with 7 bases sitting between them. The V gene's germline CDR1 is MNHNS and CDR2 SASEGT. V and J are TRBV6-1 and TRBJ2-2; D remains unclear. The receptor was derived from a human donor who either received an allogeneic hematopoietic cell transplant for a myeloid malignancy or was a related donor (not recorded which). Some clones in this sample may be carry-over from other donors' samples. The sequencing sample was made of peripheral blood mononuclear cells. The CDR3 nucleotides are TGTGCCAGTCGAGGAAACACCGGGGAGCTGTTTTTT. Amino acid sequence: CASRGNTGELFF.